This T cell receptor beta chain originates from a study of siplizumab effects on memory and regulatory T cells. Notes on this clone: The antigen remains unidentified.

The CDR3 contains 17 residues. Trimming shortened V by 1 base and J by 7 bases, and 21 bases separated the two germline ends. From germline, CDR1 is SGHVS and CDR2 FNYEAQ. Whole-study findings and limits: Alloreactive sequences tracing back to unstimulated CD4+ memory cells were significantly reduced by siplizumab. Naive versus memory phenotype went unassigned for roughly 80-96% of proliferating CD4+ or CD8+ clones. Proliferating siplizumab-culture Treg suppressive function went unconfirmed.

TCRdb keeps only in-frame clones here, not all; method: immunoSEQ multiplex PCR. The sample contains 100,000 to 120,000 clones, roughly 91% of which appear only once. Material for sequencing was CD4+ T cells sorted from blood. The chain links TRBV7-6 to TRBJ2-3; either TRBD1 or TRBD2 may fit D (5 bases each). This TCR derives from a human donor in good health. CDR3 protein: CASSLGQGPVTPYTQYF. The CDR3 coding sequence is TGTGCCAGCAGCTTAGGCCAGGGACCAGTGACTCCCTATACGCAGTATTTT.